This record covers a single T cell receptor beta chain. Its antigen is undetermined. Trimming took 3 bases from V and 4 from J, leaving 19 bases between them. Per the germline V gene, CDR1 is LGHNA and CDR2 is YSLEER. The length of the CDR3 is 17 residues. This specimen comes from a study of cytomegalovirus exposure and HLA in healthy donors. Both 60 Vbeta primers and 13 Jbeta primers went into the PCR. TCRdb's copy holds only in-frame clones and misses some; the assay was immunoSEQ multiplex PCR. The sample comprises some 130,000 clones, about 80% of which are singletons, and under 3.5% rests with the top ten. Study-wide results and caveats: The productive fraction for most TCR beta V segments was about 87% or about 30% in an earlier analysis.

Sequencing was done on a sample of PBMCs. This chain connects TRBV4-3 to TRBJ1-3; no firm D call. This clonotype was sampled from a male donor in good health and CMV-seronegative. CDR3 in amino acids: CASSHFGSQSAGNTIYF. As DNA, the CDR3 is TGCGCCAGCAGCCATTTCGGGAGCCAGAGCGCGGGAAACACCATATATTTT.